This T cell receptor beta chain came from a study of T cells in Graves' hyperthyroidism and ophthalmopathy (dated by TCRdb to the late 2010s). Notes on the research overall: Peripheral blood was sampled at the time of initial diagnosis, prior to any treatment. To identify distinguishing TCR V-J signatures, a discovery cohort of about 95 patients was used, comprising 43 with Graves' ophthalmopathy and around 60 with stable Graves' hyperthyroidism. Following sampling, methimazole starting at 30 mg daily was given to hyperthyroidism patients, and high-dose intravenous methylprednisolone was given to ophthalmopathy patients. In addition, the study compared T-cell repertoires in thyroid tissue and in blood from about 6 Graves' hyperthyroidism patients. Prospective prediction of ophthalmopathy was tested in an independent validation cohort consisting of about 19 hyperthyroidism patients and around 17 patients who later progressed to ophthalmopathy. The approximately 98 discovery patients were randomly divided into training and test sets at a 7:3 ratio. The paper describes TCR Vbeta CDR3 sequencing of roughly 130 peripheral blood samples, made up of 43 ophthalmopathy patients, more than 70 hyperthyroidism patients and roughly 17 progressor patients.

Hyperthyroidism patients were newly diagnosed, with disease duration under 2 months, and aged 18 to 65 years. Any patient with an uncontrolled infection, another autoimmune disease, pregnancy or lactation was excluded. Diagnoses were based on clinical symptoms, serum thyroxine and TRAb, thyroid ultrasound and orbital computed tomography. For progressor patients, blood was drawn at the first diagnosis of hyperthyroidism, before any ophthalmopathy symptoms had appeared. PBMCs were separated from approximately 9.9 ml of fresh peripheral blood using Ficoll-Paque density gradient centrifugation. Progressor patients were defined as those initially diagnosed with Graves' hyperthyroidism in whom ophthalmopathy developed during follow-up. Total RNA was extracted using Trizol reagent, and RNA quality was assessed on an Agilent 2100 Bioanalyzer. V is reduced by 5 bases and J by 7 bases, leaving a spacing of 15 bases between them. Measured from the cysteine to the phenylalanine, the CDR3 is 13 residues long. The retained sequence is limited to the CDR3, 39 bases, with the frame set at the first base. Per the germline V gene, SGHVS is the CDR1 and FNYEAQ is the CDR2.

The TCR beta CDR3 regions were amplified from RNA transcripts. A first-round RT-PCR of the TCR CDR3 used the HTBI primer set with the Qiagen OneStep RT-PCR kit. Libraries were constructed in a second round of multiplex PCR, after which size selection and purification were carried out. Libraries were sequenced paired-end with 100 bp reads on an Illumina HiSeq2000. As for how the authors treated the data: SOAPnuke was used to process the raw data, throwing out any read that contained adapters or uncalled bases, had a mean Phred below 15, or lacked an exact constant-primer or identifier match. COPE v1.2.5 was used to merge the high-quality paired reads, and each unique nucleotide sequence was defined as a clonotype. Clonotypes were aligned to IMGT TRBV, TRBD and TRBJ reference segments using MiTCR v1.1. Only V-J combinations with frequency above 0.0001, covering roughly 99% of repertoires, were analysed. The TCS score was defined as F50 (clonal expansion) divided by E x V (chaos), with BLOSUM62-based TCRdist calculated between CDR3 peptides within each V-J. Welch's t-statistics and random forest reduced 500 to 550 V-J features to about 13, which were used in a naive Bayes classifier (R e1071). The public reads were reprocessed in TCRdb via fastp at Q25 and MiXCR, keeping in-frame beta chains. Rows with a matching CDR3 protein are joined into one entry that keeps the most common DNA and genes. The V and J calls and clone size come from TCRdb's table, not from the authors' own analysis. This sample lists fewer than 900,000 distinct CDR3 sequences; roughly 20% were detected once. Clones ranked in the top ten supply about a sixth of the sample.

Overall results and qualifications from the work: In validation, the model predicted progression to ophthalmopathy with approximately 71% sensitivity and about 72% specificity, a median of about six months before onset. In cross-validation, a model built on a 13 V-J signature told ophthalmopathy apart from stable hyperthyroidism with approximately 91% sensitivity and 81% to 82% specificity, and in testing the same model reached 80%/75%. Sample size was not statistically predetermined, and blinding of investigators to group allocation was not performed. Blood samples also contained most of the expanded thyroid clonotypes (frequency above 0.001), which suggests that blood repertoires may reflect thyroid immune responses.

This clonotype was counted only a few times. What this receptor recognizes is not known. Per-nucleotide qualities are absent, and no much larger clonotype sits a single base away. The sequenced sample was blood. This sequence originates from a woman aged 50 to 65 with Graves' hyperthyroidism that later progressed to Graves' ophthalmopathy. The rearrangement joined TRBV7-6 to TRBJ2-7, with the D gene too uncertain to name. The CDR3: CASSVIPGGEQYF. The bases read TGTGCCAGCAGCGTAATTCCGGGTGGTGAGCAGTACTTC.